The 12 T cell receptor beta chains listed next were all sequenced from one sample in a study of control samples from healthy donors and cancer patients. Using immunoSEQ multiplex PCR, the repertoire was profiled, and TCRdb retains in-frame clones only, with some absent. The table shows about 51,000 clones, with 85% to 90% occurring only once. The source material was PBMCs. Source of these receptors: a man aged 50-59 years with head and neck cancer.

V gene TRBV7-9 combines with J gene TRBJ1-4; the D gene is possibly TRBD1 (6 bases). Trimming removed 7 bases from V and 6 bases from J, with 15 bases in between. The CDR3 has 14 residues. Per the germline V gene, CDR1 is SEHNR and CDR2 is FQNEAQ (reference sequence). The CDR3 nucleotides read TGTGCCAGCACCTCCAGGGGAAGGGATGAAAAACTGTTTTTT. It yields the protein CASTSRGRDEKLFF.

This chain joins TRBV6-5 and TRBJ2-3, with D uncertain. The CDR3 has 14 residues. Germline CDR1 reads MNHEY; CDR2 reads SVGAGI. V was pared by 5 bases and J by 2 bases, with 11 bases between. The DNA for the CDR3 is TGTGCCAGCAGTCCGGACGGATTCACAGATACGCAGTATTTT. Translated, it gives CASSPDGFTDTQYF.

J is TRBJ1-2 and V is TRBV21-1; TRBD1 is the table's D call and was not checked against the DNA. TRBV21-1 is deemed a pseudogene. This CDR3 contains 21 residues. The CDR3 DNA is TGTGCCAGCAGCAAAGCCTACACTCATTCTCACCACGTAACAGGGGGTTATGGCTACACCTTC. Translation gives CASSKAYTHSHHVTGGYGYTF.

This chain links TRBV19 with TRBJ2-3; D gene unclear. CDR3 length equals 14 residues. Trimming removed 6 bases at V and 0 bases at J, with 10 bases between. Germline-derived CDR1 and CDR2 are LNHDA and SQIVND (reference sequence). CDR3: CASRIRSSTDTQYF. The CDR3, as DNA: TGTGCCAGTAGGATCAGGAGTAGCACAGATACGCAGTATTTT. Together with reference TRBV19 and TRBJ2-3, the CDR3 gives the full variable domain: DGGITQSPKYLFRKEGQNVTLSCEQNLNHDAMYWYRQDPGQGLRLIYYSQIVNDFQKGDIAEGYSVSREKKESFPLTVTSAQKNPTAFYLCASRIRSSTDTQYFGPGTRLTVL.

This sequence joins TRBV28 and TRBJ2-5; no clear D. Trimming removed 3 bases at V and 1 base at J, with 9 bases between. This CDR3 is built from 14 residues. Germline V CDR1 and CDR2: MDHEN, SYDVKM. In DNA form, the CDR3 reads TGTGCCAGCAGTTTTGGTGGTTTCCAAGAGACCCAGTACTTC. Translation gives CASSFGGFQETQYF.

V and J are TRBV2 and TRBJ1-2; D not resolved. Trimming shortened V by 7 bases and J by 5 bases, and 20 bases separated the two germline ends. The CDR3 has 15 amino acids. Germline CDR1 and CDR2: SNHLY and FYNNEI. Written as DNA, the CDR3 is TGTGCCAGCAAAGACCTCGTAACAGACCCGTATGGCTACACCTTC. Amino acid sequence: CASKDLVTDPYGYTF.

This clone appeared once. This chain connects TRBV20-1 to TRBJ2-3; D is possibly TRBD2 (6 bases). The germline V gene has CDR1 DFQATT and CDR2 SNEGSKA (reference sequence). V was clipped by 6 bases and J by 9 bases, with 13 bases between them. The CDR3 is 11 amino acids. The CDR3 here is CSAPVAGTQYF. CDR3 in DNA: TGCAGTGCACCGGTGGCGGGAACGCAGTATTTT.

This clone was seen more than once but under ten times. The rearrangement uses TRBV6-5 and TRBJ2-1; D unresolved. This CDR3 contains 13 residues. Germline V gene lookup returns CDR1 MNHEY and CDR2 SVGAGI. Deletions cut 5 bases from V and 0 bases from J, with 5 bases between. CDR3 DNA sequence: TGTGCCAGCAGTAAGAGCTCCTACAATGAGCAGTTCTTC. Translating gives CASSKSSYNEQFF.

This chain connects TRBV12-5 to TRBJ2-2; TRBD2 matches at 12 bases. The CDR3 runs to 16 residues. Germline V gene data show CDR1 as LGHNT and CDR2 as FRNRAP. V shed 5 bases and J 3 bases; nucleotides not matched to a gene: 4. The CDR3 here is CASGQTSGSDTGELFF. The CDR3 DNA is TGTGCTAGTGGTCAGACTAGCGGGAGTGACACCGGGGAGCTGTTTTTT.

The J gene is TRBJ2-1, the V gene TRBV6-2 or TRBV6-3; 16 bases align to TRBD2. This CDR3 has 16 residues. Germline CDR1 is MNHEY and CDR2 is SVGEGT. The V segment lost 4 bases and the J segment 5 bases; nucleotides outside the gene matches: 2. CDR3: CASSWGLAGGDNEQFF. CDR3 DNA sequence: TGTGCCAGCAGTTGGGGACTAGCGGGAGGGGACAATGAGCAGTTCTTC.

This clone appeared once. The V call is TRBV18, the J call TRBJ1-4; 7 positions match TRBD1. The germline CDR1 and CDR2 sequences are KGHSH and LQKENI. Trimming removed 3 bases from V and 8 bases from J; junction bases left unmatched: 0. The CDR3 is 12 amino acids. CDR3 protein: CASSPDREKLFF. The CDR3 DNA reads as TGTGCCAGCTCACCGGACAGGGAAAAACTGTTTTTT.

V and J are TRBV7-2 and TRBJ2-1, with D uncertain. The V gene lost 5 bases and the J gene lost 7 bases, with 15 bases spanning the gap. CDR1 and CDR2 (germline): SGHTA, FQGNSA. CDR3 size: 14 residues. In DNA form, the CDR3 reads TGTGCCAGCAGCCCGCACCGCAAGCTTAATGAGCAGTTCTTC. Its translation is CASSPHRKLNEQFF. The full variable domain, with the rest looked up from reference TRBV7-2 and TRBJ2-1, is GAGVSQSPSNKVTEKGKDVELRCDPISGHTALYWYRQSLGQGLEFLIYFQGNSAPDKSGLPSDRFSAERTGGSVSTLTIQRTQQEDSAVYLCASSPHRKLNEQFFGPGTRLTVL.